This T cell receptor beta chain was observed in a study of cytomegalovirus exposure and HLA in healthy donors. Data came from immunoSEQ multiplex PCR; TCRdb stores just in-frame clones and leaves some out. The table lists hundreds of thousands of clones, around 87% of them singletons, with about 2% in the top ten. Findings and limits, study-wide: Researchers catalogued 164 TCR beta chains as cytomegalovirus-associated. Many donors shared some public TCRs, even though most TCR sequences were rare.

From germline, CDR1 is MGHDK and CDR2 SYGVNS. This CDR3 region has 14 residues. The germline V and J ends were trimmed by 6 bases and 1 base, with 10 bases remaining between them. A few counts support this clone. Its cognate antigen is unknown. This chain connects TRBV25-1 to TRBJ1-5, with D perhaps matching TRBD1 (6 bases). The TCR comes from a woman younger than 30 in good health and CMV-seropositive. The sequenced material came from PBMCs. The CDR3 loop reads CASSPDRSNQPQHF. CDR3 nucleotide sequence: TGTGCCAGCAGCCCTGACAGGAGCAATCAGCCCCAGCATTTT.